These 26 T cell receptor beta chains were all obtained from the same sample, sequenced in a study of human T cells and chemical hapten exposure. Time point: patch test 1, 2 weeks after DPC sensitization. Described treatment: therapeutic diphenylcyclopropenone sensitization with weekly scalp DPC. MiXCR, applied by TCRdb to the RACE reads, yields one record per CDR3 protein. The sample records over 65,000 distinct CDR3 sequences, over 8.5% being singletons. The material sequenced was whole blood, taken in connection with sensitization to the hapten diphenylcyclopropenone (DPC). The origin of the receptors is a woman between 50 and 59 years old with alopecia areata. Some clones in this sample may be carry-over from other donors' samples.

This clonotype was recorded many times. The gene calls are TRBV28 and TRBJ2-3, with 8 bases aligning to TRBD1. The junction had 6 bases not matched to a gene; V was cut back by 8 bases and J by 2 bases. The CDR3 is 14 residues long. Germline-derived CDR1 and CDR2 are MDHEN and SYDVKM. The CDR3 spells CASLEDRVTDTQYF. In nucleotides, the CDR3 is TGTGCCAGCCTGGAGGACAGGGTCACAGATACGCAGTATTTT.

The genes are TRBV27 and TRBJ2-7, with 9 bases matching TRBD1. Trimming removed 6 bases from V and 6 bases from J; junction bases left unmatched: 12. CDR1 and CDR2 (germline): MNHEY, SMNVEV (reference sequence). The CDR3 length is 15 residues. CDR3 nucleotide sequence: TGTGCCAGCAGGTCTCCGGGACAGGGATTTAGCGAGCAGTACTTC. It encodes CASRSPGQGFSEQYF.

V is TRBV5-8 and J is TRBJ1-2; D unclear. The CDR3 is 12 amino acids. Deletions cut 0 bases from V and 7 bases from J, with 7 bases between. Germline V CDR1 and CDR2: SGHTS, YDEGEE. The CDR3 nucleotides are TGTGCCAGCAGCTTGGCGCCGGGTGGCTACACCTTC. Its protein product is CASSLAPGGYTF.

CDR3 protein: CASSLRGVSYNEQFF. The CDR3 DNA follows: TGTGCCAGCAGCTTAAGAGGAGTATCCTACAATGAGCAGTTCTTC. This chain connects TRBV11-2 to TRBJ2-1, with D unresolved. CDR3 size: 15 residues. Germline V CDR1 and CDR2: SGHAT, FQNNGV. The ends were cut back, 2 bases at V and 1 base at J, with 9 bases in the middle.

This clonotype was recorded many times. This chain uses TRBV7-2 with TRBJ2-7; no definite D call. The CDR3 is made up of 14 amino acids. Germline CDR1 reads SGHTA; CDR2 reads FQGNSA. V lost 1 base and J lost 7, with 14 bases in between. CDR3 nucleotides: TGTGCCAGCAGCTTAGTCCCAGGCTCTGGGGAGCAGTACTTC. As protein: CASSLVPGSGEQYF.

This clonotype showed up just a few times. The chain joins TRBV7-6 to TRBJ2-5; weak D call: TRBD1 (7 bases). This CDR3 is built from 15 residues. Germline V gene lookup returns CDR1 SGHVS and CDR2 FNYEAQ. Trimming stripped 5 bases from V and 5 bases from J, with 18 bases between. The CDR3 spells CASSLQQGRSETQYF. The CDR3, as DNA: TGTGCCAGCAGCCTCCAACAGGGGAGGTCGGAGACCCAGTACTTC.

The genes are TRBV29-1 and TRBJ2-7; D may be TRBD1 (6 bases). The CDR3 has 12 amino acids. V was pared by 6 bases and J by 2 bases, with 11 bases between. From germline, CDR1 is SQVTM and CDR2 ANQGSEA. CDR3 sequence (DNA): TGCAGCGTGGGGGACATCGCCTACGAGCAGTACTTC. Amino acid sequence: CSVGDIAYEQYF.

The CDR3 bases are TGTGCCAGCAGCCCCTCGCGAGGGACCTACGGGGAGCTGTTTTTT. It yields the protein CASSPSRGTYGELFF. V gene TRBV3-1 combines with J gene TRBJ2-2; D tentatively fits TRBD1 or TRBD2 (5 bases each). V was cut by 4 bases and J by 7 bases, with 16 bases left in between. The CDR3 contains 15 residues. Per the germline V gene, CDR1 is LGHDT and CDR2 is YNNKEL (reference sequence).

The table lists this clonotype with many counts. The chain employs TRBV29-1 and TRBJ1-1, with 9 bases that match TRBD1. Trimming removed 6 bases from V and 4 bases from J; junction bases left unmatched: 3. This CDR3 spans 12 amino acids. The germline V gene has CDR1 SQVTM and CDR2 ANQGSEA. For the CDR3, the DNA is TGCAGCGTGGGACAGGGCCCCACTGAAGCTTTCTTT. Its translation is CSVGQGPTEAFF.

The rearrangement joins TRBV27 to TRBJ1-2; TRBD1 aligns across 7 bases. V lost 11 bases and J lost 5; bases outside the gene matches: 8. This CDR3 contains 12 residues. Per the germline V gene, CDR1 is MNHEY and CDR2 is SMNVEV (reference sequence). The CDR3 nucleotides are TGTGCCTCCAGGGGGAATTGGTATGGCTACACCTTC. Protein: CASRGNWYGYTF.

The genes are TRBV7-2 and TRBJ1-4, with 9 bases matching TRBD1. V was clipped by 5 bases and J by 7 bases; unmatched bases: 8. CDR1 and CDR2 (germline): SGHTA, FQGNSA. The CDR3 covers 15 residues. CDR3 coding DNA: TGTGCCAGCAGCCTTTACGGGACAGGGATTGAAAAACTGTTTTTT. It encodes CASSLYGTGIEKLFF. Full variable domain (rest looked up from reference TRBV7-2 and TRBJ1-4): GAGVSQSPSNKVTEKGKDVELRCDPISGHTALYWYRQSLGQGLEFLIYFQGNSAPDKSGLPSDRFSAERTGGSVSTLTIQRTQQEDSAVYLCASSLYGTGIEKLFFGSGTQLSVL.

V gene TRBV4-1 combines with J gene TRBJ2-5; 8 positions agree with TRBD1. Germline CDR1 reads MGHRA; CDR2 reads YSYEKL. This CDR3 has 15 residues. Trimming at V came to 7 bases and at J to 1 base, leaving 8 bases not matched to a gene. The CDR3 DNA sequence: TGCGCCAGCATTCCGGACAGGGAATTCCAAGAGACCCAGTACTTC. The encoded protein is CASIPDREFQETQYF.

This clonotype was recorded many times. The V and J genes are TRBV11-2 and TRBJ2-2; maybe TRBD1 (5 bases). The CDR3 is made up of 15 amino acids. Germline CDR1 is SGHAT and CDR2 is FQNNGV. Trimming stripped 6 bases from V and 1 base from J, with 12 bases between. CDR3 amino acids: CASRKEQVNTGELFF. DNA of the CDR3: TGTGCCAGCAGAAAGGAACAGGTGAACACCGGGGAGCTGTTTTTT. Full variable domain (missing parts from reference TRBV11-2 and TRBJ2-2): EAGVAQSPRYKIIEKRQSVAFWCNPISGHATLYWYQQILGQGPKLLIQFQNNGVVDDSQLPKDRFSAERLKGVDSTLKIQPAKLEDSAVYLCASRKEQVNTGELFFGEGSRLTVL.

The rearrangement joins TRBV5-1 to TRBJ2-7; 8 bases align to TRBD2. Unmatched junction bases numbered 7, after V lost 5 bases and J lost 6 bases. Germline CDR1 and CDR2: SGHRS and YFSETQ. The CDR3 is 13 residues long. The CDR3 region is CASSPGTRIEQYF. DNA for the CDR3: TGCGCCAGCAGTCCCGGGACTAGAATCGAGCAGTACTTC.

This clonotype has just a few counts. The genes are TRBV27 and TRBJ2-3, with a tentative D call TRBD1 (5 bases). This CDR3 comprises 14 residues. CDR1 is MNHEY and CDR2 is SMNVEV in the germline V gene (reference sequence). V lost 2 bases and J 5 bases, leaving 11 bases between the germline ends. The CDR3 reads CASSLQGVGDTQYF. In nucleotides, the CDR3 is TGTGCCAGCAGTTTACAAGGGGTTGGAGATACGCAGTATTTT.

The chain couples TRBV29-1 to TRBJ2-2, with TRBD2 matching over 8 bases. Unmatched junction bases numbered 9, after V lost 6 bases and J lost 6 bases. The germline V gene has CDR1 SQVTM and CDR2 ANQGSEA. The CDR3 has 14 amino acids. Here the CDR3 reads CSVRGGLDPGELFF. The CDR3 DNA reads as TGCAGCGTCCGAGGGGGACTAGACCCCGGGGAGCTGTTTTTT.

This clonotype was seen repeatedly, ten times or more. The chain uses TRBV27 and TRBJ1-2; D might be TRBD1 (6 bases). Germline V gene lookup returns CDR1 MNHEY and CDR2 SMNVEV (reference sequence). Trimming took off 5 bases at V and 3 bases at J, with 10 bases between the two ends. This CDR3 is 13 amino acids long. CDR3 in amino acids: CASSRQAYYGYTF. The CDR3 DNA reads TGTGCCAGCAGTCGACAGGCCTACTATGGCTACACCTTC.

This clonotype was counted ten times or more. The chain links TRBV7-2 to TRBJ2-3; TRBD2 matches 13 bases. V lost 5 bases to trimming and J lost 2 bases; unmatched junction nucleotides: 4. The CDR3 is 16 residues long. Germline CDR1 reads SGHTA; CDR2 reads FQGNSA. The CDR3 reads CASSHGLAGVTDTQYF. CDR3 in DNA: TGTGCCAGCAGCCACGGACTAGCGGGAGTCACAGATACGCAGTATTTT.

The rearrangement uses TRBV5-6 and TRBJ1-5; D is unresolved. The CDR3 covers 15 residues. With 1 base removed from V and 3 bases from J, the gap between germline ends came to 11 bases. CDR1 is SGHDT, CDR2 YYEEEE, per germline. The CDR3 spells CASSLLGSPNQPQHF. The CDR3, as DNA: TGTGCCAGCAGCTTGCTCGGGAGTCCCAATCAGCCCCAGCATTTT. Filled out from reference TRBV5-6 and TRBJ1-5, the complete variable domain reads DAGVTQSPTHLIKTRGQQVTLRCSPKSGHDTVSWYQQALGQGPQFIFQYYEEEERQRGNFPDRFSGHQFPNYSSELNVNALLLGDSALYLCASSLLGSPNQPQHFGDGTRLSIL.

This clonotype came up a few times. This sequence joins TRBV25-1 and TRBJ1-4; D is unresolved. V was shortened by 4 bases and J by 6 bases, with 15 bases between the two germline ends. Germline V gene lookup returns CDR1 MGHDK and CDR2 SYGVNS. The CDR3 length is 15 residues. CDR3 coding DNA: TGTGCCAGCAGTGCTATGATGGGGAGGCATGAAAAACTGTTTTTT. This encodes CASSAMMGRHEKLFF.

Many counts were recorded for this clonotype. CDR3 loop: CSASRGTNEKLFF. CDR3 DNA sequence: TGCAGTGCTAGCCGGGGCACTAATGAAAAACTGTTTTTT. The V and J genes are TRBV20-1 and TRBJ1-4; TRBD1 is a possible D gene (5 bases). The germline V gene has CDR1 DFQATT and CDR2 SNEGSKA (reference sequence). The V end lost 3 bases, the J end lost 2 bases, and 7 bases lay between the germline ends. The CDR3 is 13 residues long.

This clonotype was counted a few times. The chain recombines TRBV7-6 with TRBJ2-3; weak D call: TRBD1 (5 bases). CDR3 size: 12 residues. The germline gives CDR1 SGHVS, CDR2 FNYEAQ. Trimming removed 3 bases from V and 9 bases from J, with 10 bases in between. As DNA, the CDR3 is TGTGCCAGCAGCTTTTCAGGGTCAACGCAGTATTTT. Encoded protein: CASSFSGSTQYF.

This clonotype was detected a few times. The chain uses TRBV18 and TRBJ1-1, with D unclear. The CDR3 totals 15 residues. The ends were cut back, 2 bases at V and 3 bases at J, with 13 bases in the middle. Germline values: CDR1 KGHSH, CDR2 LQKENI. Written as DNA, the CDR3 is TGTGCCAGCTCACCAAGGGAGAGGGCCCACACTGAAGCTTTCTTT. Encoded protein: CASSPRERAHTEAFF.

This clonotype occurred a few times. V is TRBV12-3 or TRBV12-4 and J is TRBJ2-2, with D possibly being TRBD1 (6 bases). The CDR3 consists of 14 residues. V gave up 3 bases and J gave up 5 bases, with 10 bases separating them. CDR3 sequence (DNA): TGTGCCAGCAGTTTCGCAGGGGCAACCGGGGAGCTGTTTTTT. Protein product: CASSFAGATGELFF.

This clonotype turned up a few times. The chain uses TRBV6-2 or TRBV6-3 and TRBJ2-5, with 7 nucleotides matching TRBD2. CDR1 MNHEY and CDR2 SVGEGT come from the germline V gene. The CDR3 has 16 residues. The V gene end was trimmed by 8 bases and the J gene end by 0 bases; junction bases not matched to a gene: 12. CDR3 sequence: CASGPIEAGHQETQYF. The CDR3 nucleotides read TGTGCCAGCGGTCCTATTGAAGCGGGACACCAAGAGACCCAGTACTTC.

This clonotype was seen ten or more times. This chain links TRBV29-1 with TRBJ1-5; TRBD1 matches at 7 bases. V trimming: 6 bases; J trimming: 5 bases; junction bases outside the gene matches: 10. From germline, CDR1 is SQVTM and CDR2 ANQGSEA. The CDR3 covers 14 residues. CDR3 in amino acids: CSVTIGTADQPQHF. DNA of the CDR3: TGCAGCGTAACTATAGGGACAGCTGATCAGCCCCAGCATTTT.